This TCR beta chain is drawn from a study of CD8+ T cells in alopecia areata. Study results and caveats: Higher clonality and more expanded CD8+ clones appeared in lesional than normal scalp.

Sequencing used cDNA as its template, made by extracting RNA and reverse transcribing it. The table came from immunoSEQ multiplex PCR; TCRdb's copy has only in-frame clones and leaves some out. Of 200,000 to 250,000 clones listed, 35% to 45% are singletons. Described treatment: oral pan-JAK inhibitor, 5-10 mg twice daily. Sorting from PBMCs produced CD4+ and CD8+ T cells. Comments on this clone: Its antigen remains unknown.

The sample in question was CD4+ T cells sorted from blood, obtained around week 31, from a patient treated with tofacitinib. This clonotype was sampled from a human donor with alopecia areata.

The CDR3 region has the DNA TGTGCCAGCAGCTTAGCGGGGTTCGGTCAGCCCCAGCATTTT. Protein: CASSLAGFGQPQHF. The chain has TRBV7-8 and TRBJ1-5; D uncertain. Trimming shortened V by 0 bases and J by 6 bases, and 9 bases separated the two germline ends. Per germline, CDR1 SGHVS and CDR2 FQNEAQ. This CDR3 region has 14 residues.